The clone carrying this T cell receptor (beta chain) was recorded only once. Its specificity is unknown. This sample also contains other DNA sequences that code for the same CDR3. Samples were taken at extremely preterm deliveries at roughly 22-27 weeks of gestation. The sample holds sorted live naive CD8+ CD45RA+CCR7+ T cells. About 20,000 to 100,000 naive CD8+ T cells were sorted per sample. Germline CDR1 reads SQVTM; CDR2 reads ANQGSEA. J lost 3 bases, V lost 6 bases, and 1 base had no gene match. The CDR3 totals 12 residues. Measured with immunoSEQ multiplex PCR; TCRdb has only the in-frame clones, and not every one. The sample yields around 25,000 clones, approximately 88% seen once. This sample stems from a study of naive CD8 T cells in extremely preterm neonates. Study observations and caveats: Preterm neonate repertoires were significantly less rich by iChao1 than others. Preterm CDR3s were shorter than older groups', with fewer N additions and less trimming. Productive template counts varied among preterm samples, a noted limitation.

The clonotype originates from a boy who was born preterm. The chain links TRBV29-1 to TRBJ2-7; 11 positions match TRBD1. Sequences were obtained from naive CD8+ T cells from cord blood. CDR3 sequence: CSVGTGGYEQYF. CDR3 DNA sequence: TGCAGCGTGGGGACAGGGGGCTACGAGCAGTACTTC.